The rows below give T cell receptor beta chains drawn from one sample of a study of T-cell reconstitution after alpha-beta-depleted transplantation in children. MiXCR, run by TCRdb on the PCR reads, gives a single entry per CDR3 protein. The repertoire holds hundreds of thousands of distinct CDR3 sequences, with approximately 15% as singletons. Sequences were derived from PBMCs, mostly from graft donor cells, sampled 360 days after TCRalphabeta/CD19-depleted stem cell transplant. These receptors came from a male patient between 10 and 17 years old who had a stem cell transplant for acute lymphoblastic leukemia, so the T cells may come from the graft donor. CDR3s include the opening cysteine and the closing phenylalanine or tryptophan. D genes are given only for firm matches. Size is omitted from some rows. Given values are once, few, many or a class for expanded clones.

-	TRBV21-1	-	TRBJ2-2	CASGEIGYRESTGELFF	TGTGCCAGCGGGGAGATTGGGTACCGGGAATCCACCGGGGAGCTGTTTTTT
-	TRBV7-6	few	TRBJ1-5	CASSPGGARSQPQHF	TGTGCCAGCAGCCCTGGGGGGGCTAGAAGTCAGCCCCAGCATTTT
-	TRBV5-5	many	TRBJ2-1	CASSLDAWDEQFF	TGTGCCAGCAGCTTGGATGCGTGGGATGAGCAGTTCTTC
-	TRBV27	few	TRBJ2-7	CASSLEGLVYEQYF	TGTGCCAGCAGTTTAGAAGGACTCGTCTACGAGCAGTACTTC
TRBD1	TRBV20-1	few	TRBJ1-2	CSARKAWTGGNYGYTF	TGCAGTGCTAGAAAGGCGTGGACAGGGGGTAACTATGGCTACACCTTC
-	TRBV18	-	TRBJ2-3	CASSPSYLDTQYF	TGTGCCAGCTCACCGTCCTATCTAGATACGCAGTATTTT
-	TRBV25-1	few	TRBJ2-6	CASSDLSGVLPPNVLTF	TGTGCCAGCAGCGACCTATCAGGAGTCCTGCCCCCCAACGTCCTGACTTTC
-	TRBV12-3/TRBV12-4	-	TRBJ2-5	CASKPFRLAPRSYF	TGTGCCAGCAAGCCCTTTCGCCTAGCGCCCAGATCGTACTTC
-	TRBV9	many	TRBJ2-7	CASSVMPSSYEQYF	TGTGCCAGCAGCGTAATGCCGTCGTCCTACGAGCAGTACTTC
-	TRBV12-3/TRBV12-4	many	TRBJ2-7	CASSPRVYEQYF	TGTGCCAGCAGCCCCAGGGTCTACGAGCAGTACTTC
-	TRBV5-1	many	TRBJ1-5	CASSKRGGSQPQHF	TGCGCCAGCAGCAAGCGGGGCGGCAGCCAGCCCCAGCATTTT
-	TRBV29-1	few	TRBJ1-1	CSAPARGNTEAFF	TGCAGCGCCCCCGCTCGGGGGAACACTGAAGCTTTCTTT
TRBD2	TRBV3-1	-	TRBJ2-7	CASRPTGTSSYEQYF	TGTGCCAGCAGACCCACAGGGACTAGCTCCTACGAGCAGTACTTC
-	TRBV5-1	-	TRBJ2-5	CASSSTSTRPGTQYF	TGCGCCAGCAGTTCTACTAGCACCAGACCGGGGACCCAGTACTTC
TRBD1	TRBV15	few	TRBJ1-5	CATSTTRQGSQPQHF	TGTGCCACCAGCACCACCCGACAGGGGAGTCAGCCCCAGCATTTT